This T cell receptor (beta chain) was recorded in a study of CD8 T cells in seronegative destructive rheumatoid arthritis (dated by TCRdb to 2020 to 2022). Regarding the study in general: Biological drugs were being received by seven of the eight CND-RA patients at the time of sampling. The study compared peripheral CD8+ TCRbeta repertoires from patients with CCP-negative destructive rheumatoid arthritis (CND-RA) against repertoires from newly diagnosed seropositive RA, seronegative RA and healthy controls. Comparison cohorts of seropositive RA, seronegative RA and healthy controls came from an earlier published TCRbeta dataset rather than new sequencing.

Of note for this clone: What this receptor recognizes is not known. Base qualities were left out, and no much larger clone turns up one base away.

Study-wide findings and limitations: The small size of the CND-RA cohort was acknowledged as a study limitation. CND-RA patients appeared to carry a distinct set of enriched public clonotypes, which the authors read as support for a separate disease subset. No public clonotype enrichment survived Benjamini-Hochberg correction across the approximately 120,000 clonotypes tested. Because no diagnostic samples were available, the TCR repertoire differences may partly reflect poor disease control over the years rather than being present at onset. Compared with controls and other RA subtypes, CND-RA repertoires contained more CMV-reactive and fewer influenza A-reactive CD8+ TCRbeta sequences. After adjusting for age, CND-RA patients appeared to have less diverse, more clonal CD8+ TCRbeta repertoires than other RA subtypes.

Genomic DNA from CD8+ cells was used for TCRbeta sequencing according to the manufacturer's instructions. The immunoSEQ assay was used for TCRbeta sequencing, which was carried out at a genomics technology centre in Finland. Processing in the source paper ran as follows. Clonotype tables from the immunoSEQ preprocessing pipeline were converted to VDJtools format, and non-productive clonotypes were removed. Samples with fewer than 10,000 reads were excluded, the remaining samples were subsampled to 10,000 reads, and most of the eight CND-RA samples were retained. Shannon-Wiener, Simpson and clonality indices were calculated with the VDJtools CalcDiversityStats function on data subsampled to 10,000 reads. To infer antigen specificity, non-singleton TCRbeta clonotypes were hard-matched against VDJdb, with no mismatches permitted. CDR3 sequences that differed by a single amino acid (Hamming distance 1) were grouped into clusters that potentially share antigen targets. Public clonotypes were tested for group enrichment with one-sided Fisher's exact tests after resampling groups to six samples, repeated ten times. The immuneACCESS repertoire file appears here via TCRdb, limited to in-frame rearrangements. These files lack a portion of the clones; in checked studies, under half of the deficit traces to unresolved V genes, and the cause of the others is not known. V and J calls and clone size follow that table, whereas D and trimming were derived from the DNA. Present in this sample are more than 10,000 clones, 75% to 90% of which were seen just once. Approximately 26% of the sample is held by the ten biggest clonotypes.

The CDR1 and CDR2 encoded by the germline V gene (reference sequence) are MNHNY and SVGAGI. The CDR3 numbers 13 residues from cysteine through phenylalanine. The DNA shown is the 39-base CDR3, in frame from base 1. The junction carries 7 bases between V and J, which are trimmed by 2 bases and 4 bases respectively. CND-RA patients tested negative on the clinical CCP2 antibody test, and even with active therapy their joint destruction kept progressing. Every CND-RA patient showed typical joint destruction in the wrists and ankles and had failed conventional anti-rheumatic therapy. Instead of being sampled at diagnosis, CND-RA patients were sampled after long disease histories, which in several cases spanned decades. Roughly 47 millilitres of EDTA-anticoagulated peripheral blood were collected from each patient. Peripheral blood mononuclear cells were isolated by Ficoll-Paque PLUS density gradient separation. AutoMACS magnetic bead positive selection was used to isolate CD8+ cells from fresh or cryopreserved PBMCs, and flow cytometry was used to check purity. Genomic DNA was extracted using Nucleospin Tissue or Tissue XS kits and then quantified on a Qubit 2.0 fluorometer.

This receptor was taken from a woman aged 30-55 years with seronegative destructive rheumatoid arthritis. Sequenced: CD8+ T cells from blood. The rearranged segments are TRBV6-6 and TRBJ2-3, with a tentative D gene TRBD1 over 6 matching bases. CDR3 sequence: CASSYGGPDTQYF. The DNA sequence is as follows: TGTGCCAGCAGTTACGGGGGCCCAGATACGCAGTATTTT.